Below are 13 T cell receptor beta chains sequenced from a single sample in a study of cytomegalovirus exposure and HLA in healthy donors. Use of 60 Vbeta and 13 Jbeta primers characterized the PCR. Sequenced by immunoSEQ multiplex PCR; TCRdb stores in-frame clones only, minus some. The table includes fewer than 200,000 clones, around 83% detected once. The sequencing sample was made of PBMCs. Receptors were obtained from a man aged 35 to 55 in good health and CMV-seropositive.

V usage is TRBV6-5 and J usage is TRBJ1-1, with 7 bases aligning to TRBD1. CDR3 size: 15 residues. Germline assignment: CDR1 MNHEY and CDR2 SVGAGI. J gave up 4 bases and V 6 bases, and 11 bases lay outside the gene matches. CDR3 coding DNA: TGTGCCAGCAGAGGGGCTTTTCAGGGGGGCACTGAAGCTTTCTTT. Its protein is CASRGAFQGGTEAFF.

The chain recombines TRBV7-2 with TRBJ2-2, with 7 bases identical to TRBD1. The junction had 1 base not matched to a gene; V was cut back by 3 bases and J by 0 bases. The CDR3 runs to 15 residues. Germline values: CDR1 SGHTA, CDR2 FQGNSA. CDR3 residues: CASSLDRPNTGELFF. The CDR3 DNA reads as TGTGCCAGCAGCTTGGACAGGCCGAACACCGGGGAGCTGTTTTTT.

This chain joins TRBV30 and TRBJ2-5, with 7 bases identical to TRBD2. Looked up from germline, CDR1 is GTSNPN and CDR2 is SVGIG (reference sequence). V lost 0 bases, J lost 7 bases, and 5 bases stayed unmatched. The length of the CDR3 is 13 residues. The CDR3 DNA reads TGTGCCTGGAGTGTAACTAGCGACGGGACCCAGTACTTC. This gives the protein CAWSVTSDGTQYF.

The V gene is TRBV28, the J gene TRBJ1-5; D remains unclear. The CDR3 has 15 residues. Germline loops: CDR1 MDHEN, CDR2 SYDVKM. Between the trimmed V and J ends, which lost 2 bases and 0 bases, there was a span of 8 bases. CDR3 in DNA: TGTGCCAGCAGTTTAACTCTCAATAGCAATCAGCCCCAGCATTTT. This encodes CASSLTLNSNQPQHF.

This chain links TRBV12-2 with TRBJ2-7; the DNA was not compared with TRBD2, the D call given in the table. TRBV12-2 is marked as a pseudogene. This CDR3 has 15 residues. In DNA form, the CDR3 reads TGTGCAAGTCGCCCCCGACTAGCGGGAGGCTACGAGCAGTACTTC. It translates to CASRPRLAGGYEQYF.

This chain connects TRBV7-2 to TRBJ1-2, with a tentative D call TRBD1 (6 bases). The V gene's germline CDR1 is SGHTA and CDR2 FQGNSA. This CDR3 is built from 15 residues. V lost 0 bases and J lost 6, with 14 bases in between. Here the CDR3 DNA reads TGTGCCAGCAGCTTAGCCACAGGGTCGGTCGATGGCTACACCTTC. Its translation: CASSLATGSVDGYTF.

J is TRBJ1-3 and V is TRBV6-1; D is unresolved. V lost 5 bases and J lost 0, with 11 bases in between. This CDR3 comprises 15 residues. The germline V gene has CDR1 MNHNS and CDR2 SASEGT. The CDR3 DNA reads as TGTGCCAGCAGTCGAATATTGAGCTCTGGAAACACCATATATTTT. Amino acid sequence: CASSRILSSGNTIYF.

The sample holds one count of this clone. The chain uses TRBV7-2 and TRBJ2-7; 9 bases agree with TRBD2. Germline-derived CDR1 and CDR2 are SGHTA and FQGNSA. Trimming at V came to 5 bases and at J to 7 bases, leaving 9 bases not matched to a gene. The CDR3 is made up of 14 amino acids. In nucleotides, the CDR3 is TGTGCCAGCAGCCCATTGGCGGGAGGGGGAGAGCAGTACTTC. As protein: CASSPLAGGGEQYF.

The chain has TRBV11-3 and TRBJ2-3; tentative D call: TRBD2 (5 bases). Germline assignment: CDR1 SGHNT and CDR2 YENEEA. Trimming took off 5 bases at V and 1 base at J, with 22 bases between the two ends. This CDR3 has 18 residues. For the CDR3, the DNA is TGTGCCAGCAGCCAACCTGCAAAACTAGGGTCACGCACAGATACGCAGTATTTT. It encodes CASSQPAKLGSRTDTQYF.

J is TRBJ1-2 and V is TRBV9, with D unresolved. This CDR3 has 14 residues. The germline V gene encodes CDR1 SGDLS and CDR2 YYNGEE. The V end lost 0 bases, the J end lost 3 bases, and 9 bases lay between the germline ends. This chain's CDR3 is CASSVGNNDYGYTF. The CDR3 DNA sequence: TGTGCCAGCAGCGTAGGTAACAACGACTATGGCTACACCTTC.

A single count supports this clone. The chain links TRBV6-5 to TRBJ2-5; 8 bases agree with TRBD2. Germline loops: CDR1 MNHEY, CDR2 SVGAGI. V was pared by 4 bases and J by 2 bases, with 6 bases of the junction left unmatched. The CDR3 runs 15 residues. The CDR3 region has the DNA TGTGCCAGCAGTTTTAGCGGGACGAGACAAGAGACCCAGTACTTC. This encodes CASSFSGTRQETQYF.

About this clone: Mismatch with germline at one junction end may stem from a read error. The V and J genes are TRBV19 and TRBJ2-1, with TRBD2 matching 12 bases. The CDR3 runs to 17 residues. The germline gives CDR1 LNHDA, CDR2 SQIVND (reference sequence). The CDR3 spells CASSVERLAGVVNEQFF. The DNA for the CDR3 is TGTGCCAGTAGTGTAGAACGACTAGCGGGAGTGGTTAATGAGCAGTTCTTC. The complete variable domain, with remaining parts taken from reference TRBV19 and TRBJ2-1, reads DGGITQSPKYLFRKEGQNVTLSCEQNLNHDAMYWYRQDPGQGLRLIYYSQIVNDFQKGDIAEGYSVSREKKESFPLTVTSAQKNPTAFYLCASSVERLAGVVNEQFFGPGTRLTVL.

This clone was found once. The CDR3 coding sequence is TGTGCCAGCAGCCAACTCTTGAACACTGAAGCTTTCTTT. It encodes CASSQLLNTEAFF. The chain recombines TRBV14 with TRBJ1-1, with D hard to call. The CDR3 is 13 amino acids. Germline loops: CDR1 SGHDN, CDR2 FVKESK. V was clipped by 2 bases and J by 0 bases, with 4 bases between them. The full variable domain, rest sourced from reference TRBV14 and TRBJ1-1, is EAGVTQFPSHSVIEKGQTVTLRCDPISGHDNLYWYRRVMGKEIKFLLHFVKESKQDESGMPNNRFLAERTGGTYSTLKVQPAELEDSGVYFCASSQLLNTEAFFGQGTRLTVV.